Presented here are 29 T cell receptor beta chains from one specimen sequenced in a study of response to subunit inactivated influenza vaccine. From the RT-PCR reads, TCRdb called clonotypes with MiXCR, one entry per CDR3 protein. The sample shows around 530,000 distinct CDR3 sequences, about 17% of them seen only once. The material sequenced was CD4+ T cells sorted from PBMCs, taken less than 30 months after vaccination. These receptors all come from a man aged 50-75 years who received an inactivated influenza vaccine.

This clonotype was seen a few times. The rearrangement links TRBV20-1 to TRBJ2-3; the match to TRBD2 covers 16 bases. CDR1 is DFQATT, CDR2 SNEGSKA, per germline (reference sequence). Trimming at V came to 4 bases and at J to 3 bases, leaving 7 bases not matched to a gene. The CDR3 has 17 amino acids. The chain's CDR3 is CSATMPGLAGGTDTQYF. CDR3 sequence (DNA): TGCAGTGCTACCATGCCGGGACTAGCGGGAGGGACAGATACGCAGTATTTT.

V is TRBV4-1 and J is TRBJ2-1; the D gene is possibly TRBD2 (7 bases). The length of the CDR3 is 15 residues. Germline values: CDR1 MGHRA, CDR2 YSYEKL. Trimming shortened V by 2 bases and J by 9 bases, and 17 bases separated the two germline ends. The chain's CDR3 is CASSQPYGGASEQFF. In DNA form, the CDR3 reads TGCGCCAGCAGCCAACCCTATGGGGGGGCAAGTGAGCAGTTCTTC.

This clonotype occurred a few times. The chain carries TRBV6-2 or TRBV6-3 and TRBJ2-7; 7 bases agree with TRBD2. The CDR3 is made up of 16 amino acids. J gave up 3 bases and V 2 bases, and 10 bases lay outside the gene matches. Germline V gene sequence: CDR1 MNHEY, CDR2 SVGEGT. The CDR3: CASSYHPGGGGYEQYF. Here the CDR3 DNA reads TGTGCCAGCAGTTACCATCCGGGAGGAGGTGGCTACGAGCAGTACTTC.

This clonotype was observed at least ten times. The chain combines TRBV29-1 with TRBJ2-3; TRBD2 matches at 9 bases. Germline CDR1 SQVTM, CDR2 ANQGSEA. This CDR3 region has 16 residues. V shed 0 bases and J 0 bases; nucleotides not matched to a gene: 4. Here the CDR3 reads CSVEDPLAGSTDTQYF. DNA for the CDR3: TGCAGCGTTGAAGATCCCCTAGCGGGAAGCACAGATACGCAGTATTTT.

This chain links TRBV5-6 with TRBJ1-1; weak D call: TRBD1 (6 bases). Per the germline V gene, CDR1 is SGHDT and CDR2 is YYEEEE. CDR3 length equals 13 residues. V lost 6 bases, J lost 4 bases, and 13 bases lay in between. The CDR3 DNA sequence: TGTGCCAGCAAGGTACAGGGACGCACTGAAGCTTTCTTT. Residues: CASKVQGRTEAFF.

The V call is TRBV20-1, the J call TRBJ2-2; the match to TRBD1 covers 11 bases. With V trimmed by 6 bases and J by 7 bases, 7 bases remained unmatched. In germline, CDR1 is DFQATT, CDR2 SNEGSKA (reference sequence). The CDR3 has 14 residues. CDR3 coding DNA: TGCAGTGCAGTAGGACAGGGGGCGGGCGGGGAGCTGTTTTTT. Protein product: CSAVGQGAGGELFF.

V gene TRBV12-3 or TRBV12-4 combines with J gene TRBJ2-6; 8 nucleotides match TRBD1. V was pared by 6 bases and J by 0 bases, with 4 bases of the junction left unmatched. The CDR3 length is 16 residues. CDR3 coding DNA: TGTGCCAGCAGGTGGACAGGGAGCTCTGGGGCCAACGTCCTGACTTTC. Protein sequence: CASRWTGSSGANVLTF.

In this sample, this clonotype turned up many times. The chain carries TRBV5-1 and TRBJ2-5; 12 nucleotides align to TRBD2. The germline V gene encodes CDR1 SGHRS and CDR2 YFSETQ. The CDR3 spans 15 residues. V lost 1 base to trimming and J lost 3 bases; unmatched junction nucleotides: 1. The CDR3 DNA follows: TGCGCCAGCAGCTTGAGGACTAGCGGGGAAGAGACCCAGTACTTC. As protein: CASSLRTSGEETQYF.

The chain joins TRBV4-1 to TRBJ2-2; 12 nucleotides match TRBD2. J was trimmed by 1 base and V by 4 bases; bases with no gene match: 7. Germline CDR1 MGHRA, CDR2 YSYEKL. The CDR3 runs to 18 residues. The CDR3 nucleotides are TGCGCCAGCAGCCTTCGGGGACTAGCGGGCCAGAACACCGGGGAGCTGTTTTTT. Residues: CASSLRGLAGQNTGELFF.

V usage is TRBV5-1 and J usage is TRBJ2-1; TRBD1 matches at 8 bases. The CDR3 totals 15 residues. Germline V gives CDR1 SGHRS, CDR2 YFSETQ. The junction had 7 bases not matched to a gene; V was cut back by 2 bases and J by 6 bases. The CDR3 here is CASSFSTTGVNEQFF. For the CDR3, the DNA is TGCGCCAGCAGCTTTTCCACGACAGGGGTCAATGAGCAGTTCTTC.

This clonotype has just a few counts. The V call is TRBV12-3 or TRBV12-4, the J call TRBJ2-2; D call uncertain. V was cut by 7 bases and J by 6 bases, with 12 bases left in between. This CDR3 region has 13 residues. The CDR3 coding sequence is TGTGCCAGCACATATGACTTTCCCGGGGAGCTGTTTTTT. As protein: CASTYDFPGELFF.

This clonotype was counted only a few times. The CDR3 DNA is TGCGCCAGCAGCCAAGATAGGGCAGGGGTCTCCTACAATGAGCAGTTCTTC. This codes for CASSQDRAGVSYNEQFF. V usage is TRBV4-1 and J usage is TRBJ2-1; D is perhaps TRBD1 (6 bases). This CDR3 is built from 17 residues. In germline, CDR1 is MGHRA, CDR2 YSYEKL. Trimming removed 0 bases at V and 0 bases at J, with 12 bases between.

This clonotype was seen ten or more times. The chain recombines TRBV10-2 with TRBJ1-5; 7 bases align to TRBD1. Germline V gene sequence: CDR1 WSHSY, CDR2 SAAADI. V shed 2 bases and J 3 bases; nucleotides not matched to a gene: 4. The CDR3 extends over 15 amino acids. CDR3 amino acids: CASSEGDRVNQPQHF. CDR3 bases: TGCGCCAGCAGTGAGGGGGACAGAGTCAATCAGCCCCAGCATTTT.

This clonotype appeared many times. The V and J genes are TRBV20-1 and TRBJ2-7; D ambiguous. Germline CDR1 DFQATT, CDR2 SNEGSKA (reference sequence). The V and J ends lost 0 bases and 0 bases respectively, with 12 bases between them. CDR3 length: 15 residues. CDR3 loop: CSARDRAGSSYEQYF. The CDR3 DNA is TGCAGTGCTAGAGATCGGGCAGGTAGCTCCTACGAGCAGTACTTC.

In its sample, this clonotype was seen a few times. The chain has TRBV4-3 and TRBJ2-4, with 12 nucleotides matching TRBD2. CDR1 LGHNA and CDR2 YSLEER come from the germline V gene. The V segment lost 0 bases and the J segment 5 bases; nucleotides outside the gene matches: 11. CDR3 length equals 19 residues. In DNA form, the CDR3 reads TGCGCCAGCAGCCAAGATTGGGGGCTAGCGGGAGGGCCGGAAAACATTCAGTACTTC. Translated, it gives CASSQDWGLAGGPENIQYF.

This CDR3 is CASSWTKDSPLHF. In nucleotides, the CDR3 is TGTGCCAGCAGTTGGACCAAGGATTCACCCCTCCACTTT. The chain uses TRBV27 and TRBJ1-6; D is uncertain. V lost 4 bases to trimming and J lost 8 bases, with 9 bases between them. The CDR3 runs 13 residues. Germline V gene lookup returns CDR1 MNHEY and CDR2 SMNVEV (reference sequence).

V gene TRBV20-1 combines with J gene TRBJ2-3, with TRBD1 matching 9 bases. V dropped 2 bases and J dropped 6; count of bases not matched to a gene: 6. CDR1 and CDR2 (germline): DFQATT, SNEGSKA (reference sequence). The CDR3 is made up of 14 amino acids. In DNA, the CDR3 is TGCAGTGCTAGACCGGGACAGGGAACCGATACGCAGTATTTT. The encoded protein is CSARPGQGTDTQYF.

The J gene is TRBJ2-2, the V gene TRBV5-1; D not resolved. V lost 0 bases and J lost 1, with 7 bases in between. This CDR3 region has 15 residues. Germline V gene data show CDR1 as SGHRS and CDR2 as YFSETQ. The CDR3 nucleotides read TGCGCCAGCAGCTTGGGAGGACGGAACACCGGGGAGCTGTTTTTT. Amino acids: CASSLGGRNTGELFF.

V is TRBV20-1 and J is TRBJ2-4; D call uncertain. CDR1 is DFQATT, CDR2 SNEGSKA, per germline (reference sequence). This CDR3 has 16 amino acids. Deletions cut 6 bases from V and 0 bases from J, with 18 bases between. This chain's CDR3 is CSAFGQLTLAKNIQYF. The CDR3 DNA follows: TGCAGTGCCTTCGGTCAGCTTACTTTAGCCAAAAACATTCAGTACTTC.

The rearrangement uses TRBV7-9 and TRBJ2-6; 8 positions agree with TRBD1. Germline trimming cut 4 bases from V and 3 bases from J; bases unmatched to any gene: 8. CDR3 length: 17 amino acids. CDR1 and CDR2 from the germline V gene are SEHNR and FQNEAQ (reference sequence). The CDR3 here is CASSYLQGVGGANVLTF. The DNA for the CDR3 is TGTGCCAGCAGCTACTTACAGGGGGTTGGTGGGGCCAACGTCCTGACTTTC.

CDR3 loop: CASSLAGDDQGAFEQFF. The CDR3 DNA sequence: TGTGCCAGCAGCTTAGCGGGGGACGACCAGGGGGCTTTTGAGCAGTTCTTC. The rearrangement uses TRBV7-2 and TRBJ2-1; 8 bases fit TRBD1. The J segment lost 9 bases and the V segment lost 0 bases, leaving 13 bases of the junction unmatched. Germline CDR1 reads SGHTA; CDR2 reads FQGNSA. This CDR3 spans 17 amino acids.

The CDR3 nucleotides are TGTGCCATCAGTCTAGGGGGGCAGGGGAACTACGAGCAGTACTTC. Amino acids: CAISLGGQGNYEQYF. The chain is built from TRBV10-3 and TRBJ2-7; D tentatively reads TRBD1 or TRBD2 (6 bases each). Germline CDR1 and CDR2: ENHRY and SYGVKD. Trimming cost V 5 bases and J 3 bases, with 17 bases left between them. The CDR3 extends over 15 amino acids.

The V and J genes are TRBV5-1 and TRBJ2-5, with D tentatively TRBD1 or TRBD2 (5 bases each). The CDR3 length is 13 residues. V was clipped by 3 bases and J by 1 base, with 7 bases between them. CDR1 and CDR2 (germline): SGHRS, YFSETQ. Here the CDR3 reads CASSWDVQETQYF. The CDR3 DNA reads as TGCGCCAGCAGCTGGGACGTCCAAGAGACCCAGTACTTC.

This clonotype showed up many times. The rearrangement links TRBV5-1 to TRBJ2-3; D remains unclear. CDR1 and CDR2 from the germline V gene are SGHRS and YFSETQ. Trimming removed 4 bases at V and 2 bases at J, with 11 bases between. The CDR3 is 14 amino acids. The CDR3 here is CASSPAAYTDTQYF. The DNA for the CDR3 is TGCGCCAGCAGCCCGGCCGCTTACACAGATACGCAGTATTTT.

This clonotype was recorded a few times. This rearrangement joins TRBV3-1 to TRBJ2-3; D not certain. Germline CDR1 reads LGHDT; CDR2 reads YNNKEL (reference sequence). The CDR3 is 13 residues long. Trimming took 1 base from V and 4 from J, leaving 6 bases between them. This CDR3 reads CASSQGWADTQYF. The CDR3 DNA reads TGTGCCAGCAGCCAAGGTTGGGCAGATACGCAGTATTTT.

The chain recombines TRBV20-1 with TRBJ1-1; 8 bases are shared with TRBD1. This CDR3 is built from 13 residues. The germline V gene has CDR1 DFQATT and CDR2 SNEGSKA (reference sequence). The junction had 8 bases not matched to a gene; V was cut back by 5 bases and J by 6 bases. The CDR3 protein is CSAQDRVKAEAFF. For the CDR3, the DNA is TGCAGTGCTCAGGACAGGGTGAAGGCTGAAGCTTTCTTT.

This clonotype was picked up many times. The J gene is TRBJ1-1, the V gene TRBV24-1; D remains unclear. V was pared by 4 bases and J by 1 base, with 3 bases between. CDR3 length: 12 residues. The germline V gene has CDR1 KGHDR and CDR2 SFDVKD. The CDR3 nucleotides are TGTGCCACCAGTGAAGAGAACACTGAAGCTTTCTTT. The encoded protein is CATSEENTEAFF.

This clonotype has only one observation. The chain combines TRBV30 with TRBJ1-6, with 7 bases that match TRBD1. Germline CDR1 GTSNPN, CDR2 SVGIG (reference sequence). The CDR3 runs to 15 residues. Losses at the gene ends were 2 bases for V and 6 bases for J; bases not matched to a gene: 7. The CDR3 spells CAWSPTTGTNSPLHF. The DNA for the CDR3 is TGTGCCTGGAGTCCGACGACAGGGACTAATTCACCCCTCCACTTT.

This clonotype was counted a few times. CDR3: CASSSNMGQLIQAFF. In DNA form, the CDR3 reads TGTGCCAGCAGTAGTAATATGGGACAGTTGATACAAGCTTTCTTT. The chain recombines TRBV28 with TRBJ1-1; TRBD1 agrees at 7 bases. Germline CDR1 MDHEN, CDR2 SYDVKM. The CDR3 is 15 amino acids. V gave up 5 bases and J gave up 9 bases; unmatched junction bases: 15.